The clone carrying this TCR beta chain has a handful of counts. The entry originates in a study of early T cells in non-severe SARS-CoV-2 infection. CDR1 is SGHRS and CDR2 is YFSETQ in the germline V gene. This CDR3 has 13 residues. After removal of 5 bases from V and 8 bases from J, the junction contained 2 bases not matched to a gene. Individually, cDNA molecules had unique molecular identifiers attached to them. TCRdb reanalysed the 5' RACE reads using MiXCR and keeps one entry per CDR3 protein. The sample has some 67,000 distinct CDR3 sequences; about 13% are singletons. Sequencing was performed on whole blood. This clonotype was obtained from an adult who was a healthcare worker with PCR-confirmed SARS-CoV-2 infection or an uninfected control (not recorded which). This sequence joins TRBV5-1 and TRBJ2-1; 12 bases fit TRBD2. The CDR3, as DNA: TGCGCCAGCAGACTAGCGGGGGGCGATGAGCAGTTCTTC. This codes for CASRLAGGDEQFF.